The present T cell receptor beta chain was sequenced within a study of T cell responses to AZD1222 COVID-19 vaccine. Study-level findings and limits: Close to half of spike-specific TCRs reportedly recognize unmutated variant regions. Vaccine-associated CD4 TCRs ranged over spike, dominating at 160-218 and 743-854. There were mostly white British donors and more females than males, and clonal diversity was possibly underestimated. An increase in Spike-specific TCR breadth and depth was observed after two AZD1222 doses.

CDR3 length: 13 amino acids. V gave up 6 bases and J gave up 7 bases; unmatched junction bases: 9. The table came from immunoSEQ multiplex PCR; TCRdb's copy has only in-frame clones and leaves some out. This sample has 70,000 to 100,000 clones, with around nine tenths found just once. Comment on this clone: Its antigen is unidentified.

V and J are TRBV12-3 or TRBV12-4 and TRBJ2-7, with 7 bases aligning to TRBD1. Sequencing used peripheral blood, obtained 28 days after the second AZD1222 dose. This clonotype was sampled from an adult who received the AZD1222 COVID-19 vaccine. In DNA, the CDR3 is TGTGCCAGCAGGGAACAGGGGAGAGGGGAGCAGTACTTC. Its protein is CASREQGRGEQYF.